This TCR beta chain originates from a study of T-cell memory formation after mild COVID-19. Study overall: The two donors had largely donor-specific TCR clusters. Study results and caveats: Clones that got smaller from day 15 to 85 had even CD4/CD8, while clones growing later tipped toward CD4+.

In this sample, this clonotype turned up many times. Its antigen is currently unknown. Via MiXCR, TCRdb re-called the 5' RACE reads, giving one row per CDR3 protein. The table records around 450,000 distinct CDR3 sequences, approximately 24% of them present only once. CDR3 size: 17 residues. Germline values: CDR1 SGHRS, CDR2 YFSETQ. V lost 0 bases and J lost 2, with 17 bases in between. The V gene is TRBV5-1, the J gene TRBJ2-5; a possible D gene is TRBD2 (7 bases). Sequencing used PBMCs or a T cell subset sorted from them (not recorded which). This TCR was recovered from an adult woman who had mild COVID-19 (a few samples of this study predate the infection). Cell type and time point are not known. The CDR3 loop reads CASSLALTGGRQETQYF. The DNA for the CDR3 is TGCGCCAGCAGCTTGGCCCTAACGGGGGGCCGGCAAGAGACCCAGTACTTC.